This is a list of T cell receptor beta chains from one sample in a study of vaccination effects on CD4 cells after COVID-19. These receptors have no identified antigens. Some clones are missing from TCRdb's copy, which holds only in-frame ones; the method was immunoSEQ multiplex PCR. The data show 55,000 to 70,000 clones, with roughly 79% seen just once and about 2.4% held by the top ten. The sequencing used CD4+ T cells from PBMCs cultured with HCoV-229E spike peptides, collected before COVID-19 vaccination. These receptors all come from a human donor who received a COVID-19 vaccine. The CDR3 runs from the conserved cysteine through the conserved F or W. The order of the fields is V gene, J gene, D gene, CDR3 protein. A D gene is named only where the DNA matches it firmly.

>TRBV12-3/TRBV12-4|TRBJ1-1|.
CASSFSEGTAFF
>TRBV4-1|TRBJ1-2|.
CASSLRDGYTF
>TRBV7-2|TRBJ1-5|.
CASSPQGFSNQPQHF
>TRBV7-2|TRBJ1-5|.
CASSILYSNQPQHF
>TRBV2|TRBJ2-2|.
CASSGQRNTGELFF
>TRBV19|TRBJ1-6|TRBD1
CASNEGGWTGPSPLHF
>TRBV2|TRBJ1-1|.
CASSDRGISTEAFF
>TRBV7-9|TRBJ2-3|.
CASSLAKSTDTQYF
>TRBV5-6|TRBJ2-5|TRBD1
CASSPDRVGAQETQYF
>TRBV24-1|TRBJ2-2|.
CATSDWGGELFF
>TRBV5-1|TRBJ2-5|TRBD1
CASSLAGTGPGQETQYF
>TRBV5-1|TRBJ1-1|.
CASSLATINTEAFF
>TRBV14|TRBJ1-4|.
CASSHPTGGATNEKLFF
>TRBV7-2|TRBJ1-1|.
CASRQNTEAFF
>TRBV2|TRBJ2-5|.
CASSTLETQYF
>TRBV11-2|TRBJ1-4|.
CASSLDRRGTNEKLFF
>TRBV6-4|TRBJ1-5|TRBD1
CASSEQGGAQPQHF
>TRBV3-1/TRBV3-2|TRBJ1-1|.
CASSQDMAGQMNTEAFF
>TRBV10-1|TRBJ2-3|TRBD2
CASSESSGSGGFTDTQYF
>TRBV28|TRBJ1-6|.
CASSSDWARGHF
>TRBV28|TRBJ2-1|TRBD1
CASSFQGAREQFF
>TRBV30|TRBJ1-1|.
CAWSKGGTEAFF
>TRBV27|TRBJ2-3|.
CASSFQVADTQYF
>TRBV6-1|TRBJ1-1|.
CASSEGRGTEAFF
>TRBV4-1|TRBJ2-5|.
CASSQDRQGGQETQYF
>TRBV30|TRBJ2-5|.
CAWSPVRRAETQYF
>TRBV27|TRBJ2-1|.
CASSLGGRRSRYNEQFF
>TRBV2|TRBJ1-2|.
CASSSNTYGYTF
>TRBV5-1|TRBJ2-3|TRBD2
CASSLASGTSGRDTQYF
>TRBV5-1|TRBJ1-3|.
CASRTTSGNTIYF
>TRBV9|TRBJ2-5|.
CASSFLEGGGQETQYF
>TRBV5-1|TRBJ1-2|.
CASSLDGSGYSYGYTF
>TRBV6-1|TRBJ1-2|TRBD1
CASSEDRGRGIYGYTF
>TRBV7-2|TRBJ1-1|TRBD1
CASTRGQGGNTEAFF
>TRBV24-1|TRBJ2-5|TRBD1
CATSDPGTGGETQYF